This paragraph reports one T cell receptor (beta chain). This record comes from a study of shared clonotypes between healthy human individuals. Sequencing was performed with immunoSEQ multiplex PCR; in TCRdb, only in-frame clones are kept and a portion is missing. This sample has some 2.1 million clones; just over 90% occur once, and the top ten carry roughly 1.7%. Terminally differentiated effector memory CD45RA+ cells were excluded from the naive CD8 cells, which were CD45RO-negative and positively selected for CCR7. This clonotype was sampled from a man younger than 35 in good health. Some clones in this sample may be carry-over from other donors' samples. The sequenced sample was naive CD8+ T cells from PBMCs.

This chain's CDR3 is CASSATAGFTDTQYF. Written as DNA, the CDR3 is TGTGCCAGCAGCGCCACGGCGGGATTCACAGATACGCAGTATTTT. The chain recombines TRBV9 with TRBJ2-3; D might be TRBD2 (6 bases). This CDR3 contains 15 residues. Germline V lookup: CDR1 SGDLS, CDR2 YYNGEE. V dropped 3 bases and J dropped 2 bases, with 13 bases sitting between them.